This note documents a single T cell receptor (beta chain) sequence. These data are taken from a study of shared clonotypes between healthy human individuals. In the naive CD8 group, cells lacked CD45RO and were positively selected for CCR7, so terminally differentiated effector memory CD45RA+ cells were left out. Assay: immunoSEQ multiplex PCR; the TCRdb copy retains only in-frame clones and omits some. The sample includes hundreds of thousands of clones, nearly 95% of them seen just once. The TCR originated in a man aged 25 to 40 in good health. Sequenced input: naive CD8+ T cells sorted from blood.

The CDR3 reads CASSLDRLGIGELFF. In DNA, the CDR3 is TGTGCCAGCAGCCTGGACAGGTTGGGGATCGGGGAGCTGTTTTTT. The chain couples TRBV27 to TRBJ2-2, with 7 bases lining up with TRBD1. This CDR3 spans 15 amino acids. The germline V gene encodes CDR1 MNHEY and CDR2 SMNVEV (reference sequence). Trimming removed 6 bases from V and 7 bases from J; junction bases left unmatched: 11.